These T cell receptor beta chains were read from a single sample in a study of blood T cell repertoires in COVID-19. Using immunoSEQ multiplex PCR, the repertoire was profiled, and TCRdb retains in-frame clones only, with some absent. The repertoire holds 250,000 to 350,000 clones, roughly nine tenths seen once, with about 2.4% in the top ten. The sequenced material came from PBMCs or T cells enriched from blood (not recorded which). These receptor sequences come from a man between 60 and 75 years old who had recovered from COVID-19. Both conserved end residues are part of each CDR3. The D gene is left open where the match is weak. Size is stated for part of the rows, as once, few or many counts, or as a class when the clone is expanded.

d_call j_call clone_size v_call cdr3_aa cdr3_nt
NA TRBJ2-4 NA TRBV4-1 CASSQGRGIQYF TGCGCCAGCAGCCAAGGGCGGGGCATTCAGTACTTC
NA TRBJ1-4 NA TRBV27 CASSLMGSLRADEKLFF TGTGCCAGCAGTTTAATGGGGAGCTTAAGGGCTGATGAAAAACTGTTTTTT
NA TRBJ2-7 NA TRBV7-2 CASNLIEGYEQYF TGTGCCAGCAACCTTATTGAGGGCTACGAGCAGTACTTC
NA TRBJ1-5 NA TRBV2 CASSLESGGAGSNQPQHF TGTGCCAGCAGCCTCGAGTCCGGTGGTGCAGGGAGCAATCAGCCCCAGCATTTT
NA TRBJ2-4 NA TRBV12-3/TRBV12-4 CASTGGGNIQYF TGTGCCAGCACCGGGGGTGGAAACATTCAGTACTTC
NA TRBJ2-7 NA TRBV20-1 CSASQGSAYEQYF TGCAGTGCTAGTCAGGGCAGCGCCTACGAGCAGTACTTC
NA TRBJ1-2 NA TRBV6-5 CASSYSIDTRWGYTF TGTGCCAGCAGTTACTCGATAGACACCCGCTGGGGCTACACCTTC
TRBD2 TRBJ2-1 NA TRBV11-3 CASSKTLAGEDEQFF TGTGCCAGCAGCAAGACGTTAGCGGGAGAGGATGAGCAGTTCTTC
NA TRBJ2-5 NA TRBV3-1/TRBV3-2 CASSQGGSTGETQYF TGTGCCAGCAGCCAAGGGGGCAGCACGGGAGAGACCCAGTACTTC
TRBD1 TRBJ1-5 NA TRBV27 CASSSTGTGNGQPQHF TGTGCCAGCAGTTCTACCGGGACAGGGAATGGTCAGCCCCAGCATTTT
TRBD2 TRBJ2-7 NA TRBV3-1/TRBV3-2 CASSHFSGKSYEQYF TGTGCCAGCAGCCACTTTAGCGGGAAATCCTACGAGCAGTACTTC
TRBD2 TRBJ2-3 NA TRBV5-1 CASTKISGRALTDTQYF TGCGCCAGCACCAAGATTAGCGGGAGGGCCCTCACAGATACGCAGTATTTT
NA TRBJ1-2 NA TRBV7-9 CASSLGASRGYGYTF TGTGCCAGCAGCTTAGGTGCCTCAAGGGGCTATGGCTACACCTTC
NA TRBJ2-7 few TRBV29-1 CSVELPQDSHSYEQYF TGCAGCGTTGAGCTGCCTCAAGACAGCCACTCCTACGAGCAGTACTTC
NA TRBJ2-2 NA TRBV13 CASSFPGINTGELFF TGTGCCAGCAGCTTCCCAGGGATCAACACCGGGGAGCTGTTTTTT
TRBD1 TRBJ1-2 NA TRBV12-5 CASGDRGVHGYTF TGTGCTAGTGGGGACAGGGGGGTTCATGGCTACACCTTC
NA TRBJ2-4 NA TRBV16 CASSQSGPADIQYF TGTGCCAGCAGCCAATCGGGGCCTGCGGACATTCAGTACTTC
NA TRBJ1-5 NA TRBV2 CASSTRVGQPQHF TGTGCCAGCAGTACGCGAGTCGGTCAGCCCCAGCATTTT
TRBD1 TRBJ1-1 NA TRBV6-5 CASSTQTGDAFF TGTGCCAGCAGTACACAAACAGGGGACGCTTTCTTT
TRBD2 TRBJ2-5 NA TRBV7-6 CASSSTSGRAETQYF TGTGCCAGCAGCTCTACTAGCGGGAGGGCAGAGACCCAGTACTTC
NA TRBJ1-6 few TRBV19 CASTESGIINSPLHF TGTGCCAGCACAGAGTCCGGGATAATAAATTCACCCCTCCACTTT
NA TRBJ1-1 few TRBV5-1 CASREGRGNTEAFF TGCGCCAGCAGGGAGGGGAGGGGGAACACTGAAGCTTTCTTT
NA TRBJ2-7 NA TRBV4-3 CASSQEWRGPYEQYF TGCGCCAGCAGCCAAGAGTGGCGGGGGCCCTACGAGCAGTACTTC
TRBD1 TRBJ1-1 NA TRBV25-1 CASSELGTGNTEAFF TGTGCCAGCAGTGAATTAGGGACAGGGAACACTGAAGCTTTCTTT
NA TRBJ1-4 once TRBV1 CTSSLSLRQGDATNEKLFF TGCACCAGCAGCCTAAGTCTTCGACAGGGGGATGCAACTAATGAAAAACTGTTTTTT
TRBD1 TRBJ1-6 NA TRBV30 CAWRPGQHNSPLHF TGTGCCTGGAGGCCGGGACAGCATAATTCACCCCTCCACTTT
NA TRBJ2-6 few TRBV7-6 CASSLAARAGANVLTF TGTGCCAGCAGCTTAGCGGCCCGGGCTGGGGCCAACGTCCTGACTTTC
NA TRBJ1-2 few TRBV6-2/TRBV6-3 CASSYGADYGYTF TGTGCCAGCAGTTACGGGGCGGACTATGGCTACACCTTC
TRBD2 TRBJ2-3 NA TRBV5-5 CASSSEVGLETDTQYF TGTGCCAGCAGTTCCGAGGTGGGACTAGAGACAGATACGCAGTATTTT
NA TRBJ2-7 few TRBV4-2 CASSQDRSRQHVSYEQYF TGTGCCAGCAGCCAAGATCGGTCCCGACAGCATGTCTCCTACGAGCAGTACTTC
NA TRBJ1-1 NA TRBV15 CATSRWTAKNTEAFF TGTGCCACCAGCCGTTGGACAGCGAAGAACACTGAAGCTTTCTTT
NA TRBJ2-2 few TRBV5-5 CASSLVQTTGELFF TGTGCCAGCAGCTTGGTACAGACCACCGGGGAGCTGTTTTTT
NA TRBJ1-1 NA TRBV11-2 CASSLGFRANTEAFF TGTGCCAGCAGCTTAGGGTTCAGGGCCAACACTGAAGCTTTCTTT
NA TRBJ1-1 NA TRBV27 CASSAGTKLGATEAFF TGTGCCAGCAGTGCCGGGACAAAGTTGGGGGCCACTGAAGCTTTCTTT
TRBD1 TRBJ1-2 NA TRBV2 CASSAPGQGGGGYTF TGTGCCAGCAGTGCCCCGGGACAGGGGGGCGGTGGCTACACCTTC
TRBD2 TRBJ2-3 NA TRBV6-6 CASSQAPGLAGVGGTDTQYF TGTGCCAGCAGTCAGGCCCCGGGACTAGCGGGAGTCGGGGGCACAGATACGCAGTATTTT
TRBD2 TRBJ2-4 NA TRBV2 CASSQLRERNIQYF TGTGCCAGCAGCCAACTGCGGGAGAGAAACATTCAGTACTTC
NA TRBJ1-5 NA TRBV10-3 CAISADRTNQPQHF TGTGCCATCAGCGCCGACAGAACCAATCAGCCCCAGCATTTT
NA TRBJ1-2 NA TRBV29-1 CSGTSTANYGYTF TGCAGCGGAACATCAACAGCTAACTATGGCTACACCTTC
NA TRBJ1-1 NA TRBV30 CAWSRVNTEAFF TGTGCCTGGAGTCGAGTGAACACTGAAGCTTTCTTT
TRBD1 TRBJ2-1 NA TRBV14 CASSADRGPYNEQFF TGTGCCAGCAGCGCGGACAGGGGACCCTACAATGAGCAGTTCTTC
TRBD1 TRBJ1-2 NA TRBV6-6 CASSYWDSGYGYTF TGTGCCAGCAGTTATTGGGACAGCGGATATGGCTACACCTTC
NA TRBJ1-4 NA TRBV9 CASSVDGGFEKLFF TGTGCCAGCAGCGTAGACGGGGGATTCGAAAAACTGTTTTTT
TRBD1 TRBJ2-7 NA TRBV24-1 CATSDSGQGNLYEQYF TGTGCCACCAGTGATTCAGGACAGGGAAATCTCTACGAGCAGTACTTC
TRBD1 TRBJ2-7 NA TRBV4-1 CASSQKGQGDYEQYF TGCGCCAGCAGCCAAAAGGGACAGGGTGATTACGAGCAGTACTTC
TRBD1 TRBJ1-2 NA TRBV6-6 CASRVGGFNGYTF TGTGCCAGCCGCGTAGGGGGCTTTAATGGCTACACCTTC
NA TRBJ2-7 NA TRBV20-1 CSAADSNEQYF TGCAGTGCCGCGGACAGTAACGAGCAGTACTTC
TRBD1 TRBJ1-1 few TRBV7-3 CASRPGGSNTEAFF TGTGCCAGCAGACCAGGGGGCTCGAACACTGAAGCTTTCTTT
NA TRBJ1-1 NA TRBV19 CASSPQSGGFSAFF TGTGCCAGTAGTCCCCAGAGCGGGGGATTTAGTGCTTTCTTT
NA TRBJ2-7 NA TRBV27 CASSREDEGGPYEQYF TGTGCCAGCAGTCGCGAAGATGAAGGAGGACCCTACGAGCAGTACTTC
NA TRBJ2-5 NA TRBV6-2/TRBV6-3 CASSYGPRVKTQYF TGTGCCAGCAGTTACGGTCCCAGGGTGAAGACCCAGTACTTC
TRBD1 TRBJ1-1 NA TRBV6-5 CATQGLEGLTEAFF TGTGCCACACAGGGGTTGGAGGGGCTTACCGAAGCTTTCTTT
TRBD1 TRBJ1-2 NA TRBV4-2 CASSQDRSGGHLVYGYTF TGTGCCAGCAGCCAAGATCGGTCAGGGGGCCATCTTGTCTATGGCTACACCTTC
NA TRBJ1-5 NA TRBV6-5 CATQQGNHQPQHF TGTGCCACTCAACAGGGAAACCATCAGCCCCAGCATTTT
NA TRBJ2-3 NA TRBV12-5 CASGLSEAVTQYF TGTGCTAGTGGTTTGTCGGAGGCGGTTACGCAGTATTTT
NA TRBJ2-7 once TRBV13 CASSLSGVGSYEQYF TGTGCCAGCAGCTTATCGGGAGTTGGGTCCTACGAGCAGTACTTC
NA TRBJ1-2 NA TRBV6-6 CASSYGVAQANYGYTF TGTGCCAGCAGTTACGGCGTGGCGCAGGCTAACTATGGCTACACCTTC
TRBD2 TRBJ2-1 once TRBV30 CAWSELRGRVSYNEQFF TGTGCCTGGAGTGAACTCCGCGGGAGGGTCTCCTACAATGAGCAGTTCTTC
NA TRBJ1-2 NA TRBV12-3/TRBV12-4 CASRRTPAGGYTF TGTGCCAGCAGACGGACCCCGGCGGGAGGCTACACCTTC